Listed below are T cell receptor beta chains from one sample, sequenced in a study of shared clonotypes between healthy human individuals. The method was immunoSEQ multiplex PCR; TCRdb's version includes in-frame clones alone and lacks a portion of them. The sample yields over 2 million clones, around 93% seen once. Sequenced sample: naive CD4+ T cells from PBMCs. These receptors all stem from a man between 18 and 29 years old in good health. Some clones in this sample may be carry-over from other donors' samples. The CDR3 runs from the conserved cysteine through the conserved F or W. Each record gives: J gene, clone size, V gene, D gene, CDR3 DNA, CDR3 protein. D genes are given only for firm matches. Expanded clones are given a class, and other clones once, few, many or no size at all.

TRBJ2-7 once TRBV5-1 TRBD1 TGCGCCAGCAGCACAGGGACAGGGATCGTCGTCTACGAGCAGTACTTC CASSTGTGIVVYEQYF
TRBJ1-1 - TRBV7-8 - TGTGCCAGCAAATCGTACCAGGGGTTCACTGAAGCTTTCTTT CASKSYQGFTEAFF
TRBJ1-4 - TRBV7-9 TRBD1 TGTGCCAGCAGCCGGACCGGGACAGGATATGAAAAACTGTTTTTT CASSRTGTGYEKLFF
TRBJ2-3 - TRBV7-9 - TGTGCCAGCAGACGCGGGGCAGATACGCAGTATTTT CASRRGADTQYF
TRBJ2-1 - TRBV5-4 - TGTGCCAGCAGACGGGTGGCAGGAGCCTACAATGAGCAGTTCTTC CASRRVAGAYNEQFF
TRBJ2-7 - TRBV7-2 TRBD2 TGTGCCAGCAGCCGGACTAGCGGGCCCTTCTACGAGCAGTACTTC CASSRTSGPFYEQYF
TRBJ1-5 - TRBV5-1 - TGCGCCAGCAGCTGGGCCTTGGATCAGCCCCAGCATTTT CASSWALDQPQHF
TRBJ1-1 - TRBV11-2 - TGTGCCAGCAGCTTACGGGGTTCTGAAGCTTTCTTT CASSLRGSEAFF
TRBJ2-2 - TRBV5-1 - TGCGCCAGCAGCTTGGGGGAAACCGGGGAGCTGTTTTTT CASSLGETGELFF
TRBJ2-7 - TRBV28 - TGTGCCAGCAGTTTATCAGCGGGTAGGACACGGAGCTTC CASSLSAGRTRSF
TRBJ1-3 - TRBV5-4 - TGTGCCAGCAGCCCGCGGCCGGGGAACACCATATATTTT CASSPRPGNTIYF
TRBJ1-4 - TRBV30 - TGTGCCTGGACTGGACAGCTTAATGAAAAACTGTTTTTT CAWTGQLNEKLFF
TRBJ1-3 - TRBV14 - TGTGCCAGCAGCCGGGAGACACCCTCACTAAACACCATATATTTT CASSRETPSLNTIYF
TRBJ1-1 once TRBV6-6 - TGTGCCAGCAGTTATCGCACAGGAGCGAACACTGAAGCTTTCTTT CASSYRTGANTEAFF
TRBJ2-1 - TRBV7-9 - TGTGCCAGCAGCCCGGCCCTCCATGAGCAGTTCTTC CASSPALHEQFF
TRBJ1-2 - TRBV5-1 - TGCGCCAGCAGCTTGCTTCACGGGGACTATGGCTACACCTTC CASSLLHGDYGYTF
TRBJ2-3 - TRBV12-5 - TGTGCTAGTGGTTTGGGCTCAGGGGGGGGTACAGATACGCAGTATTTT CASGLGSGGGTDTQYF
TRBJ1-1 - TRBV5-4 - TGTGCCAGCAGCTTGGGCGGTGGAGGCGGCACTGAAGCTTTCTTT CASSLGGGGGTEAFF
TRBJ2-3 - TRBV7-9 TRBD2 TGTGCCAGCAGCTTAGTTCTAGCGGGAGGCGCAGATACGCAGTATTTT CASSLVLAGGADTQYF
TRBJ1-3 - TRBV6-5 - TGTGCCTCCAGCCGGTACTCTGGAAACACCATATATTTT CASSRYSGNTIYF
TRBJ2-5 - TRBV25-1 - TGTGCCAGCAGTGTTCGCCAAGAGACCCAGTACTTC CASSVRQETQYF
TRBJ2-1 once TRBV11-1 - TGTGCCAGCACCAGGATAACCCTGGGGTACAATGAGCAGTTCTTC CASTRITLGYNEQFF
TRBJ2-1 - TRBV5-1 - TGCGCCAGCAGCTTGGCTCTGGGTGCAGATGAGCAGTTCTTC CASSLALGADEQFF
TRBJ2-7 - TRBV28 TRBD2 TGTGCCAGCAGCCCAATGGTAGTACTAGCGGGTTACGAGCAGTACTTC CASSPMVVLAGYEQYF